Shown below are 3 T cell receptor beta chains from a single sample sequenced in a study of cytomegalovirus exposure and HLA in healthy donors. PCR was performed using 60 Vbeta and 13 Jbeta primers. Using immunoSEQ multiplex PCR, the repertoire was profiled, and TCRdb retains in-frame clones only, with some absent. The sample carries more than 95,000 clones, under 20% recorded once. Sequencing was carried out using PBMCs. These receptors came from a female donor in good health and CMV-seropositive.

J is TRBJ2-5 and V is TRBV7-9, with 14 bases fitting TRBD2. V trimming: 5 bases; J trimming: 0 bases; junction bases outside the gene matches: 11. From germline, CDR1 is SEHNR and CDR2 FQNEAQ (reference sequence). The length of the CDR3 is 19 residues. In DNA, the CDR3 is TGTGCCAGCAGCCCACGACTAGCGGGGGGGCTTGTGTACCAAGAGACCCAGTACTTC. Amino acid sequence: CASSPRLAGGLVYQETQYF.

The chain employs TRBV7-8 and TRBJ1-1, with D unresolved. CDR3 length: 14 amino acids. Germline V gene data show CDR1 as SGHVS and CDR2 as FQNEAQ. Trimming removed 5 bases from V and 3 bases from J, with 13 bases in between. CDR3 sequence: CASSPRWGDTEAFF. The CDR3 nucleotides are TGTGCCAGCAGCCCCAGGTGGGGAGACACTGAAGCTTTCTTT.

This chain links TRBV29-1 with TRBJ2-2; TRBD2 agrees at 8 bases. The V gene's germline CDR1 is SQVTM and CDR2 ANQGSEA. Unmatched junction bases numbered 13, after V lost 6 bases and J lost 1 base. This CDR3 is built from 17 residues. CDR3 nucleotides: TGCAGCGTGGGGCGGGGGGACGCAGCACTGAACACCGGGGAGCTGTTTTTT. This encodes CSVGRGDAALNTGELFF.